This T cell receptor beta chain emerged from a study of CD8+CD57+ T cells in acquired aplastic anemia. Study outcomes and limitations: With respect to CD8+ Simpson's diversity, patients and controls did not differ significantly. Between patients and controls, over 25 CD8+ CDR3 sequences were found in common.

Selection for sequencing was limited to patients who had shown CD8+CD57+ cell expansion by flow cytometry. In all patients, the disease was severe acquired aplastic anemia. Patients had not yet gotten any therapy when their blood was taken for sampling. Trimming pared 8 bases from V and 4 bases from J, leaving 20 bases between. This CDR3 has 16 residues. Comments on this clonotype: Its antigen is unidentified.

Genomic DNA was employed as the template in profiling TCR beta VDJ and CDR3. TCRdb passed the reads through MiXCR, listing each CDR3 protein once. The sample has some 200,000 distinct CDR3 sequences; 55% to 65% are singletons. The sequence was obtained from a human donor with aplastic anemia. This chain links TRBV12-3 or TRBV12-4 with TRBJ2-2; a weak D match, TRBD1 (6 bases). Material: sorted CD4+, CD8+, or CD8+CD57+ T cells (not recorded which) from PBMCs. CDR3 nucleotides: TGTGCCAGCGGACCCATCCAGGACAGATCCACCGGGGAGCTGTTTTTT. This codes for CASGPIQDRSTGELFF.